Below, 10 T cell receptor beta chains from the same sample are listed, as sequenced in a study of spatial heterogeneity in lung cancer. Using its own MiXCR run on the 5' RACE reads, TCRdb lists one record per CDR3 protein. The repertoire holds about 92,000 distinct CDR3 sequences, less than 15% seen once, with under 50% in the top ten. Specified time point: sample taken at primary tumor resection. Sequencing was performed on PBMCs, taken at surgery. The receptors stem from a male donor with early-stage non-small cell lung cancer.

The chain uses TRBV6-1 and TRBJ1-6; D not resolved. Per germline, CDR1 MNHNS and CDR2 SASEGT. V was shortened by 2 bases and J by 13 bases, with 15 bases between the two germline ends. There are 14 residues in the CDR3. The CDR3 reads CASSELLPTEPLHF. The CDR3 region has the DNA TGTGCCAGCAGTGAACTTCTTCCTACGGAGCCCCTCCACTTT.

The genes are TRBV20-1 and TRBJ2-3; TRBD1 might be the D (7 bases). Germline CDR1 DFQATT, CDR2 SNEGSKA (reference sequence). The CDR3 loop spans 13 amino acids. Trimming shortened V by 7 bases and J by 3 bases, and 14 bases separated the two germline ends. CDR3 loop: CSVSQGRTDTQYF. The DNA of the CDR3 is TGCAGTGTCTCACAGGGGAGGACAGATACGCAGTATTTT.

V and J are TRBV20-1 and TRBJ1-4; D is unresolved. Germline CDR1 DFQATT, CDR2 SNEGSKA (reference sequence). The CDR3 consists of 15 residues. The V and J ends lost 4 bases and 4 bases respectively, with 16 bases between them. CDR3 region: CSATDSPFLNEKLFF. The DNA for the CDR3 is TGCAGTGCTACAGATTCCCCCTTCCTTAATGAAAAACTGTTTTTT.

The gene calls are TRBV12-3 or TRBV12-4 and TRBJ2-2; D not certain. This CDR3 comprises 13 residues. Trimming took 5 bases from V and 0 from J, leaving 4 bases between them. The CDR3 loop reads CASSDTNTGELFF. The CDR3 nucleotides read TGTGCCAGCAGTGACACGAACACCGGGGAGCTGTTTTTT.

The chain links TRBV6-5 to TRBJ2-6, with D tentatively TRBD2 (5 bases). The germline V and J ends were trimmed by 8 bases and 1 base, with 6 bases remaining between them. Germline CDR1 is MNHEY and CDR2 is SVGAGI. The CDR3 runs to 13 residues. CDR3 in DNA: TGTGCCAGCCGGGAATCTGGGGCCAACGTCCTGACTTTC. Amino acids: CASRESGANVLTF.

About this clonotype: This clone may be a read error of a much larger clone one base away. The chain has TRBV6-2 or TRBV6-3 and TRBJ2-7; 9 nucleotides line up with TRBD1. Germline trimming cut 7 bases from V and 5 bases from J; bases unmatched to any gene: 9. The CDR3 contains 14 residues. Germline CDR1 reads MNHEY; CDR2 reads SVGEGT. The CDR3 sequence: CASIDEQGADEQYF. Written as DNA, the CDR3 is TGTGCCAGCATTGACGAACAGGGGGCGGACGAGCAGTACTTC.

The CDR3 loop reads CASSPQRSDQETQYF. The CDR3 DNA sequence: TGTGCCAGCTCACCACAGCGCAGTGACCAAGAGACCCAGTACTTC. This chain connects TRBV18 to TRBJ2-5; D is unresolved. Per germline, CDR1 KGHSH and CDR2 LQKENI. Trimming stripped 1 base from V and 0 bases from J, with 9 bases between. This CDR3 is built from 15 residues.

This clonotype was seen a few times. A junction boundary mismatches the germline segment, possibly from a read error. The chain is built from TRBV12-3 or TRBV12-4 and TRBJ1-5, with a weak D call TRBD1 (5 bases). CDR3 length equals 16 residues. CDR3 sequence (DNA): TGTGTCAGCAGTGTGGCGGGGGGGATAAGCAATCAGCCCCAGCATTTT. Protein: CVSSVAGGISNQPQHF.

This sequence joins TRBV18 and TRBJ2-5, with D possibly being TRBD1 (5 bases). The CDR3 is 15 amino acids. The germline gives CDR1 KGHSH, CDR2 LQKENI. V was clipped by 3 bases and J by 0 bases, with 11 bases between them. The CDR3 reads CASSPARAYQETQYF. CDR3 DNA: TGTGCCAGCTCACCGGCCAGGGCGTACCAAGAGACCCAGTACTTC.

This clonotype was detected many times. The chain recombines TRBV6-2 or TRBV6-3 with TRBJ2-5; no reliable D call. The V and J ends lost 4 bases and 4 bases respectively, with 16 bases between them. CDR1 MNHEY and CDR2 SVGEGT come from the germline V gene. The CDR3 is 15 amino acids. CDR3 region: CASSLIQPPRETQYF. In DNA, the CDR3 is TGTGCCAGCAGTTTAATACAGCCACCTCGAGAGACCCAGTACTTC.